What follows describes a single T cell receptor (beta chain). The V segment lost 5 bases and the J segment 4 bases; nucleotides outside the gene matches: 7. CDR1 is SEHNR and CDR2 is FQNEAQ in the germline V gene (reference sequence). The CDR3 consists of 14 residues. These data come from a study of shared clonotypes between healthy human individuals. Study in general: Three CD4 naive, three CD4 memory, two CD8 naive and one CD8 memory plate were used per donor.

The data were produced by immunoSEQ multiplex PCR, yet TCRdb's version contains in-frame clones alone and is incomplete. This sample has 400,000 to 600,000 clones, with about 96% found just once. The chain is built from TRBV7-9 and TRBJ2-5, with 7 bases matching TRBD1. This TCR was sampled from a woman under 40 in good health. Material for sequencing was naive CD4+ T cells sorted from blood. Regarding subset: CD45RA+ positively selected. The CDR3 reads CASSPGQVPETQYF. Written as DNA, the CDR3 is TGTGCCAGCAGCCCCGGACAGGTCCCAGAGACCCAGTACTTC.